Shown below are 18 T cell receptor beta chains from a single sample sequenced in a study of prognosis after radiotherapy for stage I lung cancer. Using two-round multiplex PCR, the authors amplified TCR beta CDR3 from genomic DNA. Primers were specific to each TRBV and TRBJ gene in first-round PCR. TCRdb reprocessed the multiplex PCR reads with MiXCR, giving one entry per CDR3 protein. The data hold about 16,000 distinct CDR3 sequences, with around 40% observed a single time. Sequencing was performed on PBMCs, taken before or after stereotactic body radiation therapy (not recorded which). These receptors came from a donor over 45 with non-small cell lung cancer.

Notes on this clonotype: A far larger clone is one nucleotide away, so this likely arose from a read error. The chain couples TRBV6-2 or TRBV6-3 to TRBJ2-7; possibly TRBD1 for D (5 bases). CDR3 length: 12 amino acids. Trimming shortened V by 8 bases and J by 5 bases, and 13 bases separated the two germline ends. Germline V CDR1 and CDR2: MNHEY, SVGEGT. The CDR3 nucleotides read TGTGCCAGCGGTTTGAAGGGGAACGAGCAGTACTTC. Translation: CASGLKGNEQYF.

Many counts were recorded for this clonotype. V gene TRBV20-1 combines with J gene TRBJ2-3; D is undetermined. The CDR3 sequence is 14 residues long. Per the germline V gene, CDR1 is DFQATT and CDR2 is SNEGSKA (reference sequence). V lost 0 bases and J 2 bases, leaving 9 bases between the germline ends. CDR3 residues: CSARDVRSTDTQYF. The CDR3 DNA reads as TGCAGTGCTAGAGATGTCAGGTCCACAGATACGCAGTATTTT.

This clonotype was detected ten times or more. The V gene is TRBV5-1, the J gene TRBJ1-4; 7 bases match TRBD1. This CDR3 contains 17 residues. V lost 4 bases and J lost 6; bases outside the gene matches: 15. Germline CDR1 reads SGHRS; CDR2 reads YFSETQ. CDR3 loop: CASSPRNDRAGDEKLFF. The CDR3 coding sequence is TGCGCCAGCAGCCCCCGGAACGACAGGGCGGGAGATGAAAAACTGTTTTTT.

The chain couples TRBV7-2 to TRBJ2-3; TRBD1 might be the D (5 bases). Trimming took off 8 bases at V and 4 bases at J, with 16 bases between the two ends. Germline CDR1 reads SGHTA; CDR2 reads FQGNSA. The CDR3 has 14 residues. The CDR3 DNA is TGTGCCAGCTCACCGCAGGGAAGATCAGATACGCAGTATTTT. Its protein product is CASSPQGRSDTQYF.

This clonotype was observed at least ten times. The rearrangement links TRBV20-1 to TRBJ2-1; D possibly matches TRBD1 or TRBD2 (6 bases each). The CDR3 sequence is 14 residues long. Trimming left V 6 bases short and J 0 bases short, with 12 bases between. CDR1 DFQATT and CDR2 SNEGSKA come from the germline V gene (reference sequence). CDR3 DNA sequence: TGCAGTGCACCGAGGGGGGACTCCTACAATGAGCAGTTCTTC. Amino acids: CSAPRGDSYNEQFF.

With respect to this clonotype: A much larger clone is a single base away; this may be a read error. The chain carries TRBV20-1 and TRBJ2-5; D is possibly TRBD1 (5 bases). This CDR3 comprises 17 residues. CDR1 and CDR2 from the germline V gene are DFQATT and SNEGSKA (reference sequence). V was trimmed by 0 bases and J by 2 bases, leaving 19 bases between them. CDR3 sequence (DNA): TGCAGTGCTAGAGATCAATGGTGTGGGCAGGGTCAAGAGACCCAGTACTTC. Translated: CSARDQWCGQGQETQYF.

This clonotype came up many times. The CDR3 region is CASSLRGNPDTQYF. The DNA of the CDR3 is TGTGCCAGCAGCTTGAGGGGTAACCCAGATACGCAGTATTTT. The chain employs TRBV5-8 and TRBJ2-3; TRBD1 might be the D (5 bases). This CDR3 region has 14 residues. CDR1 and CDR2 (germline): SGHTS, YDEGEE. Deletions cut 1 base from V and 4 bases from J, with 10 bases between.

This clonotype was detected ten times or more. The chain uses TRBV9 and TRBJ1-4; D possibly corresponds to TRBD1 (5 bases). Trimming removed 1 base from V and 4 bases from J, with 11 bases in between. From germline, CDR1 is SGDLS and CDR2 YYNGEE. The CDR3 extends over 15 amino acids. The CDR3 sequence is CASSVHGTDNEKLFF. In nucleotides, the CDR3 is TGTGCCAGCAGCGTACACGGGACGGATAATGAAAAACTGTTTTTT.

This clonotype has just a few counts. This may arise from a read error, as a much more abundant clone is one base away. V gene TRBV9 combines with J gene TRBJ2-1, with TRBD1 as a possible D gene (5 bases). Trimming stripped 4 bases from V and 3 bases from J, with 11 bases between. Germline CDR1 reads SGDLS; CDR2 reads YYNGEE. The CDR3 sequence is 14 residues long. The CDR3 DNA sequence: TGTGCCAGCAGCCCCCTGACAGACTACAATGAGCAGTTCTTC. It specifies CASSPLTDYNEQFF.

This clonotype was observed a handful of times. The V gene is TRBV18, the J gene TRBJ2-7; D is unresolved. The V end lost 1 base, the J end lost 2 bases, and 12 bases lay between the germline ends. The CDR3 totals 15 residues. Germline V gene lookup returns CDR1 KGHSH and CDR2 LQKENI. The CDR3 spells CASSPHEVSPYEQYF. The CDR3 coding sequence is TGTGCCAGCTCACCACATGAGGTATCCCCCTACGAGCAGTACTTC.

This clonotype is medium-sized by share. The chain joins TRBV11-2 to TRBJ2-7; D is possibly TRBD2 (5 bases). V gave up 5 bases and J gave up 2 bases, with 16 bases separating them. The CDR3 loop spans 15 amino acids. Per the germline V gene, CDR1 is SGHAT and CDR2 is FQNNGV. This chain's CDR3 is CASSERGSSPYEQYF. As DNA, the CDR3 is TGTGCCAGCAGCGAGAGAGGGAGTAGTCCCTACGAGCAGTACTTC.

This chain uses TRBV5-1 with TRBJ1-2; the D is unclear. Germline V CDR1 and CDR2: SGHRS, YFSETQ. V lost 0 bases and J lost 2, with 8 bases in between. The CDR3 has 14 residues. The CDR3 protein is CASSLDSTNYGYTF. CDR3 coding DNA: TGCGCCAGCAGCTTGGACAGTACCAACTATGGCTACACCTTC.

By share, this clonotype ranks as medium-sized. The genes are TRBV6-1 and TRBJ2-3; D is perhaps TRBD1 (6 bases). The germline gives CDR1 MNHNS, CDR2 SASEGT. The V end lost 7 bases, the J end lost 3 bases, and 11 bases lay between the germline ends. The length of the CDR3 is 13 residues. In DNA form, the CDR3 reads TGTGCCAGCATCGCAGGGGAGACAGATACGCAGTATTTT. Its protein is CASIAGETDTQYF.

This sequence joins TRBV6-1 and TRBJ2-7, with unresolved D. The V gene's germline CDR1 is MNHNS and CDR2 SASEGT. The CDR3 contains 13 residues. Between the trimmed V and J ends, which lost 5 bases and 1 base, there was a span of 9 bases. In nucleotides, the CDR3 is TGTGCCAGCAGTCTTCACCGATCCTACGAGCAGTACTTC. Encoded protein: CASSLHRSYEQYF.

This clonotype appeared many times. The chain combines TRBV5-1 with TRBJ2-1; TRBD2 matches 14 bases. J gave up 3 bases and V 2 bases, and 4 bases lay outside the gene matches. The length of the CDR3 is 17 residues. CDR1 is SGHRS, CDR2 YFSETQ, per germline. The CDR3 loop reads CASSFMGLAGVYNEQFF. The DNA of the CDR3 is TGCGCCAGCAGCTTCATGGGACTAGCGGGAGTCTACAATGAGCAGTTCTTC.

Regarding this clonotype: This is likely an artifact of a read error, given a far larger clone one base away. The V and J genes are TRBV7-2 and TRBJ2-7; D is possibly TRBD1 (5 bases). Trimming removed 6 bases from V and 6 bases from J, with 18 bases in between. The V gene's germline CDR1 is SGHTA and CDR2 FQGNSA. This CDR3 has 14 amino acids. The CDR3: CTSSKVDSLSEQYF. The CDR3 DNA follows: TGTACCAGCAGTAAGGTAGACAGTCTTTCCGAGCAGTACTTC.

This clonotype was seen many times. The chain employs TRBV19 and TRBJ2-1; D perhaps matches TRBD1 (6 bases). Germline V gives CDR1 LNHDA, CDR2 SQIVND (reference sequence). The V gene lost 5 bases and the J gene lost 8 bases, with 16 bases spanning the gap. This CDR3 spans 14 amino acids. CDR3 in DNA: TGTGCCAGTAGTTCACAACAGGGATTCGATGAGCAGTTCTTC. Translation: CASSSQQGFDEQFF.

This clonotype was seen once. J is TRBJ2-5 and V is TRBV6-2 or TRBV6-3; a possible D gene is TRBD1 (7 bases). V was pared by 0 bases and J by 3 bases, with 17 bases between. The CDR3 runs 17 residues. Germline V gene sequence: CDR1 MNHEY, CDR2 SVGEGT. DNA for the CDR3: TGTGCCAGCAGTTACTCACCAGGGGGGTTCTGGAAAGAGACCCAGTACTTC. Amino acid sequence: CASSYSPGGFWKETQYF.